Listed here are 13 T cell receptor beta chains from one sample, sequenced in a study of post-analysis software for immune sequencing data. Findings of the study overall: Four or five TRBV segments were more frequent in patients than controls; TRBV5-6, TRBV5-1 and TRBV20-1 belonged to this group.

The antigens of these receptors remain unknown. The TCR beta cDNA libraries contained unique molecular identifiers. One entry per CDR3 protein, called by TCRdb with MiXCR from the PCR reads. The sample yields roughly 180,000 distinct CDR3 sequences, about 30% seen once. The specimen sequenced was blood. These receptors were obtained from a girl under 18 with multiple sclerosis.

The chain carries TRBV12-3 or TRBV12-4 and TRBJ2-6; TRBD1 aligns across 10 bases. With 5 bases clipped from V and 2 bases from J, the junction kept 0 bases outside the gene matches. The CDR3 extends over 15 amino acids. The CDR3 DNA reads TGTGCCAGCAGTGACAGGGGGCCTGGGGCCAACGTCCTGACTTTC. Its protein product is CASSDRGPGANVLTF.

This clonotype has just a few counts. V is TRBV27 and J is TRBJ2-1, with TRBD2 matching over 11 bases. The germline V gene has CDR1 MNHEY and CDR2 SMNVEV (reference sequence). Trimming took 6 bases from V and 5 from J; bases not matched to a gene: 6. This CDR3 spans 15 amino acids. The DNA for the CDR3 is TGTGCCAGCAGCCATGAGGGACTAGCGGACAATGAGCAGTTCTTC. It is translated as CASSHEGLADNEQFF.

The rearrangement uses TRBV2 and TRBJ2-3, with 8 bases that match TRBD2. Germline V gene sequence: CDR1 SNHLY, CDR2 FYNNEI. V shed 7 bases and J 4 bases; nucleotides not matched to a gene: 10. This CDR3 has 15 amino acids. CDR3 DNA: TGTGCCAGCAAACGGACTACTAGCGGTCCAGATACGCAGTATTTT. Protein sequence: CASKRTTSGPDTQYF. The variable domain in full, with the rest retrieved from reference TRBV2 and TRBJ2-3, is EPEVTQTPSHQVTQMGQEVILRCVPISNHLYFYWYRQILGQKVEFLVSFYNNEISEKSEIFDDQFSVERPDGSNFTLKIRSTKLEDSAMYFCASKRTTSGPDTQYFGPGTRLTVL.

Only a few counts were recorded for this clonotype. A much larger clone differs from this one at a single base, so this may be a read error. The chain links TRBV20-1 to TRBJ1-2; TRBD1 agrees at 7 bases. CDR1 is DFQATT, CDR2 SNEGSKA, per germline (reference sequence). The CDR3 totals 13 residues. The CDR3 nucleotides are TGCAATGCTAGGCGCGGACAGGACTATGGCTACACCTTC. Translating it yields CNARRGQDYGYTF.

The rearrangement uses TRBV27 and TRBJ2-1; D tentatively reads TRBD1 or TRBD2 (5 bases each). Germline V lookup: CDR1 MNHEY, CDR2 SMNVEV (reference sequence). V lost 1 base to trimming and J lost 13 bases, with 26 bases between them. This CDR3 spans 17 amino acids. CDR3 amino acids: CASSLLLRDGDLGTQFF. The DNA of the CDR3 is TGTGCCAGCAGTTTATTGCTCCGGGACGGCGATTTAGGGACCCAGTTCTTC.

Turning to this clonotype: Relative to the germline gene, one junction end is altered; a read error may explain this. The chain uses TRBV27 and TRBJ2-1, with 7 nucleotides matching TRBD2. Germline V CDR1 and CDR2: MNHEY, SMNVEV (reference sequence). The CDR3 extends over 14 amino acids. CDR3 residues: CASGLGGIYPRQFF. CDR3 DNA: TGTGCCAGCGGTTTGGGGGGGATCTACCCTCGGCAGTTCTTC.

This clonotype was picked up a small number of times. The V and J genes are TRBV28 and TRBJ2-1; 8 bases fit TRBD1. The V gene's germline CDR1 is MDHEN and CDR2 SYDVKM. V trimming: 6 bases; J trimming: 0 bases; junction bases outside the gene matches: 19. The CDR3 consists of 20 residues. The CDR3, as DNA: TGTGCCAGCAGCCCTGGGACAGGTGGCACCGTACTCTACTCCTACAATGAGCAGTTCTTC. The encoded protein is CASSPGTGGTVLYSYNEQFF. Variable domain in full (rest from reference TRBV28 and TRBJ2-1): DVKVTQSSRYLVKRTGEKVFLECVQDMDHENMFWYRQDPGLGLRLIYFSYDVKMKEKGDIPEGYSVSREKKERFSLILESASTNQTSMYLCASSPGTGGTVLYSYNEQFFGPGTRLTVL.

This clonotype was found many times. V and J are TRBV10-3 and TRBJ2-7, with D maybe TRBD1 (5 bases). The CDR3 is 15 residues long. Germline lookup yields CDR1 ENHRY and CDR2 SYGVKD. V lost 2 bases to trimming and J lost 0 bases, with 11 bases between them. The CDR3 DNA follows: TGTGCCATCAGTGAGACAGGCAGGAGCTCCTACGAGCAGTACTTC. It specifies CAISETGRSSYEQYF.

V gene TRBV6-6 combines with J gene TRBJ2-7; TRBD1 matches at 9 bases. This CDR3 contains 14 residues. Germline-derived CDR1 and CDR2 are MNHNY and SVGAGI (reference sequence). The V gene end was trimmed by 5 bases and the J gene end by 2 bases; junction bases not matched to a gene: 4. CDR3 nucleotide sequence: TGTGCCAGCAGTGACAGGGGGACCACCTACGAGCAGTACTTC. Its translation: CASSDRGTTYEQYF.

This clonotype was seen at least ten times. This chain joins TRBV20-1 and TRBJ1-2, with 7 bases fitting TRBD1. CDR3 length: 13 residues. J lost 0 bases, V lost 5 bases, and 3 bases had no gene match. Per the germline V gene, CDR1 is DFQATT and CDR2 is SNEGSKA (reference sequence). CDR3 sequence reads: CSAAGGANYGYTF. For the CDR3, the DNA is TGCAGTGCTGCAGGGGGAGCTAACTATGGCTACACCTTC.

The gene calls are TRBV5-1 and TRBJ2-7, with no clear D. This CDR3 is built from 15 residues. Germline V gives CDR1 SGHRS, CDR2 YFSETQ. V lost 1 base to trimming and J lost 5 bases, with 16 bases between them. The CDR3 is CASSLSSRRENEQYF. The DNA for the CDR3 is TGCGCCAGCAGCTTGTCCTCGCGGAGAGAAAACGAGCAGTACTTC.

The sample holds many counts of this clonotype. The J gene is TRBJ2-5, the V gene TRBV6-2 or TRBV6-3, with 10 nucleotides matching TRBD2. There are 19 residues in the CDR3. CDR1 MNHEY and CDR2 SVGEGT come from the germline V gene. The V gene end was trimmed by 2 bases and the J gene end by 2 bases; junction bases not matched to a gene: 14. DNA for the CDR3: TGTGCCAGCAGTTACCCAGGACTAGCGGCACCCTCCCGTCAAGAGACCCAGTACTTC. Translating gives CASSYPGLAAPSRQETQYF.

This sequence joins TRBV20-1 and TRBJ1-5, with a tentative D call TRBD1 (6 bases). V was trimmed by 6 bases and J by 3 bases, leaving 18 bases between them. The CDR3 consists of 15 residues. CDR1 and CDR2 (germline): DFQATT, SNEGSKA (reference sequence). Here the CDR3 DNA reads TGCAGTGCAACCGACAGGAGACGTACCAATCAGCCCCAGCATTTT. This translates into CSATDRRRTNQPQHF.